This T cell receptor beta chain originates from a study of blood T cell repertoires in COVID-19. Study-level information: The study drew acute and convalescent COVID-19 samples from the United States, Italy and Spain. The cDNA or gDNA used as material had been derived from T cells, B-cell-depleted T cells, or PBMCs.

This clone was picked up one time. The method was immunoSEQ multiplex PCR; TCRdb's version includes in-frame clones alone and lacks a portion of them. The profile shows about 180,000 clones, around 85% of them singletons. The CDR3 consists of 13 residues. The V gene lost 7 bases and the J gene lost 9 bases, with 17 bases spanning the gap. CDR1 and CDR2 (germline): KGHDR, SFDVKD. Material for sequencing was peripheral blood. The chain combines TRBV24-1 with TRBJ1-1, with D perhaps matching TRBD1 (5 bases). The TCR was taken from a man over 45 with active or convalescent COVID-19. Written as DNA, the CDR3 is TGTGCCACCAGCCCGGGGGGGACCCAAAAAGCTTTCTTT. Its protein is CATSPGGTQKAFF.